A selection of T cell receptor beta chains follows, all from one sample in a study of CD8 T cells in ankylosing spondylitis. TCRdb redid the calling of the 5' RACE reads with MiXCR, one entry per CDR3 protein. The table includes fewer than 750,000 distinct CDR3 sequences, roughly 19% detected once. Sequencing used blood, either unsorted or a sorted T cell fraction (not recorded which). Source of these receptors: a male donor with ankylosing spondylitis. Both conserved end residues are part of each CDR3. Each record gives: J gene, D gene, V gene, clone size, CDR3 protein, CDR3 DNA. A D gene is named only where the DNA matches it firmly. The size field is filled for only some rows; it gives once, few, many or a size class.

J gene: TRBJ2-1
D gene: TRBD2
V gene: TRBV20-1
clone size: few
CDR3 protein: CSAASGSNHEQFF
CDR3 DNA: TGCAGTGCTGCTAGCGGGAGTAACCATGAGCAGTTCTTC

J gene: TRBJ2-1
D gene: -
V gene: TRBV20-1
clone size: many
CDR3 protein: CSAILADYNEQFF
CDR3 DNA: TGCAGTGCTATCCTAGCCGATTACAATGAGCAGTTCTTC

J gene: TRBJ2-3
D gene: -
V gene: TRBV20-1
clone size: -
CDR3 protein: CSAPQGLGPDTQYF
CDR3 DNA: TGCAGTGCTCCCCAGGGGTTGGGACCAGATACGCAGTATTTT

J gene: TRBJ2-7
D gene: -
V gene: TRBV2
clone size: many
CDR3 protein: CASSDGGSYEQYF
CDR3 DNA: TGTGCCAGCAGCGATGGGGGTTCCTACGAGCAGTACTTC

J gene: TRBJ2-1
D gene: TRBD2
V gene: TRBV20-1
clone size: -
CDR3 protein: CSAWGLAESYNEQFF
CDR3 DNA: TGCAGTGCCTGGGGACTAGCGGAGTCCTACAATGAGCAGTTCTTC

J gene: TRBJ2-7
D gene: TRBD2
V gene: TRBV7-9
clone size: few
CDR3 protein: CASTHSSGPDEQYF
CDR3 DNA: TGTGCCAGCACCCATTCTAGCGGCCCCGATGAGCAGTACTTC

J gene: TRBJ2-7
D gene: -
V gene: TRBV20-1
clone size: few
CDR3 protein: CSARATPTYEQYF
CDR3 DNA: TGCAGTGCTAGAGCGACTCCTACCTACGAGCAGTACTTC

J gene: TRBJ1-4
D gene: -
V gene: TRBV28
clone size: few
CDR3 protein: CASITGTSYEKLFF
CDR3 DNA: TGTGCCAGCATTACCGGGACAAGTTATGAAAAACTGTTTTTT

J gene: TRBJ2-1
D gene: -
V gene: TRBV7-2
clone size: few
CDR3 protein: CASTPTSSYNEQFF
CDR3 DNA: TGTGCCAGCACCCCGACTAGCTCCTACAATGAGCAGTTCTTC

J gene: TRBJ2-4
D gene: TRBD2
V gene: TRBV4-1
clone size: -
CDR3 protein: CASSRLLAEGVKDRVYF
CDR3 DNA: TGCGCCAGCAGCCGCTTGCTAGCGGAAGGGGTGAAGGATCGTGTGTACTTC

J gene: TRBJ1-5
D gene: TRBD1
V gene: TRBV7-2
clone size: few
CDR3 protein: CASSLWGQGWSNQPQHF
CDR3 DNA: TGTGCCAGCAGCTTATGGGGACAGGGGTGGTCAAATCAGCCCCAGCATTTT

J gene: TRBJ1-2
D gene: -
V gene: TRBV24-1
clone size: many
CDR3 protein: CATSEAGGYTF
CDR3 DNA: TGTGCCACCAGTGAGGCAGGTGGCTACACCTTC

J gene: TRBJ2-5
D gene: -
V gene: TRBV29-1
clone size: -
CDR3 protein: CSVEEGIQETQYF
CDR3 DNA: TGCAGCGTTGAAGAGGGCATACAAGAGACCCAGTACTTC

J gene: TRBJ2-7
D gene: TRBD2
V gene: TRBV29-1
clone size: few
CDR3 protein: CSAGEGTYEQYF
CDR3 DNA: TGCAGTGCCGGGGAGGGGACCTACGAGCAGTACTTC

J gene: TRBJ2-5
D gene: TRBD2
V gene: TRBV11-2
clone size: few
CDR3 protein: CASSFLQAGANRQTQYF
CDR3 DNA: TGTGCCAGCAGCTTCCTTCAGGCGGGAGCGAATAGACAGACCCAGTACTTC

J gene: TRBJ2-7
D gene: TRBD2
V gene: TRBV7-2
clone size: -
CDR3 protein: CASSFRRREGRTYEQYF
CDR3 DNA: TGTGCCAGCAGCTTTCGGCGGCGGGAGGGGAGGACCTACGAGCAGTACTTC

J gene: TRBJ2-3
D gene: TRBD2
V gene: TRBV24-1
clone size: -
CDR3 protein: CATSDSLAGGLNTDTQYF
CDR3 DNA: TGTGCCACCAGTGATTCCCTAGCGGGAGGCCTGAACACAGATACGCAGTATTTT

J gene: TRBJ2-1
D gene: -
V gene: TRBV9
clone size: -
CDR3 protein: CASSVAGGGSVYNEQFF
CDR3 DNA: TGTGCCAGCAGCGTAGCTGGCGGTGGCTCTGTATACAATGAGCAGTTCTTC

J gene: TRBJ1-6
D gene: TRBD1
V gene: TRBV3-1
clone size: few
CDR3 protein: CASSSSLTGGATLHF
CDR3 DNA: TGTGCCAGCAGCTCTTCTCTAACAGGGGGCGCAACCCTCCACTTT

J gene: TRBJ1-4
D gene: -
V gene: TRBV7-9
clone size: -
CDR3 protein: CASSFQTNEKLFF
CDR3 DNA: TGTGCCAGCAGCTTCCAGACTAATGAAAAACTGTTTTTT

J gene: TRBJ2-3
D gene: -
V gene: TRBV12-3/TRBV12-4
clone size: few
CDR3 protein: CASRGGGLGGSTDTQYF
CDR3 DNA: TGTGCCAGCAGAGGAGGGGGACTAGGGGGCAGTACAGATACGCAGTATTTT

J gene: TRBJ2-7
D gene: TRBD2
V gene: TRBV12-3/TRBV12-4
clone size: many
CDR3 protein: CASSSGDEQYF
CDR3 DNA: TGTGCCAGCTCGAGCGGGGACGAGCAGTACTTC

J gene: TRBJ1-4
D gene: -
V gene: TRBV11-2
clone size: -
CDR3 protein: CASSTPLGGGKLFF
CDR3 DNA: TGTGCCAGCAGCACCCCGCTCGGGGGTGGAAAACTGTTTTTT

J gene: TRBJ2-5
D gene: -
V gene: TRBV9
clone size: many
CDR3 protein: CASSVSQGRGIETQYF
CDR3 DNA: TGTGCCAGCAGCGTTTCCCAGGGACGGGGGATCGAGACCCAGTACTTC